Listed here are 6 T cell receptor beta chains from one sample, sequenced in a study of T cell repertoires in cytomegalovirus infection. TCRdb independently ran MiXCR on the reads; one entry per CDR3 protein. The sample gives 450,000 to 650,000 distinct CDR3 sequences, approximately 25% of which show up once; less than 15% is in the top ten. The source material was PBMCs. Source of these receptors: a human donor in good health (CMV status not recorded). Some clones in this sample may be carry-over from other donors' samples.

V is TRBV5-1 and J is TRBJ1-3; tentatively, D is TRBD1 (5 bases). This CDR3 contains 16 residues. Per germline, CDR1 SGHRS and CDR2 YFSETQ. V was shortened by 4 bases and J by 0 bases, with 14 bases between the two germline ends. CDR3 sequence: CASSRGQPLSGNTIYF. The CDR3 DNA is TGCGCCAGCAGCCGAGGACAACCCCTCTCTGGAAACACCATATATTTT.

This clonotype was counted many times. This chain links TRBV12-3 or TRBV12-4 with TRBJ2-3; TRBD2 agrees at 7 bases. This CDR3 is built from 15 residues. V lost 5 bases and J lost 4; bases outside the gene matches: 9. The CDR3 DNA is TGTGCCAGCAGTGCCGGGACTACCAAACCAGATACGCAGTATTTT. Its translation is CASSAGTTKPDTQYF.

The chain recombines TRBV5-8 with TRBJ2-6, with 8 bases lining up with TRBD1. The germline V gene encodes CDR1 SGHTS and CDR2 YDEGEE. This CDR3 is built from 17 residues. V was clipped by 4 bases and J by 3 bases; unmatched bases: 9. This CDR3 is CASSIGQGSSGANVLTF. Written as DNA, the CDR3 is TGTGCCAGCAGCATTGGACAGGGTTCGAGTGGGGCCAACGTCCTGACTTTC.

The DNA of the CDR3 is TGTGCCATCGGACTAGTCACGGCCGGGGAGCTGTTTTTT. As protein: CAIGLVTAGELFF. This chain joins TRBV10-3 and TRBJ2-2; 7 bases align to TRBD2. Trimming cost V 8 bases and J 6 bases; bases outside gene matches: 6. Germline-derived CDR1 and CDR2 are ENHRY and SYGVKD. This CDR3 is 13 amino acids long.

Ten or more counts support this clonotype. This sequence joins TRBV10-3 and TRBJ1-2, with TRBD1 identical over 8 bases. This CDR3 has 13 amino acids. Germline V gene lookup returns CDR1 ENHRY and CDR2 SYGVKD. The V gene end was trimmed by 5 bases and the J gene end by 10 bases; junction bases not matched to a gene: 9. The CDR3 nucleotides are TGTGCCATCAGTTCCAGCACAGGGGGTGACTACACCTTC. It encodes CAISSSTGGDYTF.

This clonotype came up many times. CDR3 sequence (DNA): TGCGCCAGCAGCCAAGATCTCGGGGGCTCTGGAAACACCATATATTTT. Translated: CASSQDLGGSGNTIYF. The rearrangement links TRBV4-3 to TRBJ1-3; D is perhaps TRBD1 (5 bases). Trimming stripped 0 bases from V and 0 bases from J, with 9 bases between. The V gene's germline CDR1 is LGHNA and CDR2 YSLEER. The CDR3 consists of 16 residues.